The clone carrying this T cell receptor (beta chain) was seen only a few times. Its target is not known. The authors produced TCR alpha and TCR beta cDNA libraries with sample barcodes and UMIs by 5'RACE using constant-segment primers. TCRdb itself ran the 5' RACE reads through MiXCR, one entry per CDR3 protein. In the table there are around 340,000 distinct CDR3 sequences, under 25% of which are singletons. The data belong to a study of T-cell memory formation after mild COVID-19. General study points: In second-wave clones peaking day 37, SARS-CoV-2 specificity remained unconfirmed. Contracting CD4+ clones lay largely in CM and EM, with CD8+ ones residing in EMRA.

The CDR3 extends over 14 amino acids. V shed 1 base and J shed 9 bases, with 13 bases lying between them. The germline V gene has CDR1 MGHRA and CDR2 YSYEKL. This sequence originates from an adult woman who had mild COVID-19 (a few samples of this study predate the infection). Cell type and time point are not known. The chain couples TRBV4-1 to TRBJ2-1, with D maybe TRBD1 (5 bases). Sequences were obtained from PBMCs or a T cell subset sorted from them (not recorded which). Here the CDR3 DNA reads TGCGCCAGCAGCCAAGGCCAAACAGGCTCTGAGCAGTTCTTC. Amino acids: CASSQGQTGSEQFF.